The 7 T cell receptor beta chains listed next were all sequenced from one sample in a study of blood T cell repertoires in COVID-19. This table comes from immunoSEQ multiplex PCR, and its TCRdb copy is limited to in-frame clones, with some not included. The table includes about 90,000 clones, 70% to 90% detected once. Sequenced material: peripheral blood. Receptors were obtained from an older man with active or convalescent COVID-19.

The chain is built from TRBV3-1 (or the pseudogene TRBV3-2) and TRBJ2-7; TRBD2 matches at 8 bases. V gave up 4 bases and J gave up 5 bases; unmatched junction bases: 7. This CDR3 comprises 14 residues. Germline loops: CDR1 LGHDT, CDR2 YNNKEL (reference sequence). The CDR3 loop is CASSRTGGENEQYF. The CDR3 DNA reads as TGTGCCAGCAGCCGAACGGGGGGGGAAAACGAGCAGTACTTC.

The genes are TRBV6-5 and TRBJ1-2, with TRBD1 matching over 9 bases. The V and J ends lost 10 bases and 8 bases, in that order; junction bases with no gene match: 8. Germline V gives CDR1 MNHEY, CDR2 SVGAGI. The CDR3 runs 12 residues. The CDR3 reads CATGTGNRGYTF. CDR3 DNA sequence: TGTGCCACCGGGACAGGGAACAGAGGCTACACCTTC.

The chain links TRBV10-3 to TRBJ2-1; 9 bases match TRBD2. V dropped 0 bases and J dropped 10; count of bases not matched to a gene: 7. Germline CDR1 and CDR2: ENHRY and SYGVKD. CDR3 length equals 15 residues. The CDR3 nucleotides are TGTGCCATCAGTGAGTCGGTACTAGCGGGTCGGGAGCAGTTCTTC. Translated, it gives CAISESVLAGREQFF.

This rearrangement joins TRBV10-3 to TRBJ2-2; 7 bases agree with TRBD1. With 3 bases clipped from V and 0 bases from J, the junction kept 13 bases outside the gene matches. The CDR3 is made up of 19 amino acids. Germline V lookup: CDR1 ENHRY, CDR2 SYGVKD. CDR3 sequence: CAISETGTEYLTNTGELFF. The CDR3 DNA reads as TGTGCCATCAGTGAAACTGGGACAGAATACCTAACGAACACCGGGGAGCTGTTTTTT.

V usage is TRBV3-1 (or the pseudogene TRBV3-2) and J usage is TRBJ1-5, with D unresolved. This CDR3 comprises 13 residues. Germline CDR1 LGHDT, CDR2 YNNKEL (reference sequence). V was trimmed by 4 bases and J by 3 bases, leaving 7 bases between them. The DNA of the CDR3 is TGTGCCAGCAGCCCCCTCTCCAATCAGCCCCAGCATTTT. It translates to CASSPLSNQPQHF.

This chain uses TRBV19 with TRBJ2-2, with TRBD1 matching 7 bases. The CDR3 totals 16 residues. Germline values: CDR1 LNHDA, CDR2 SQIVND (reference sequence). V was pared by 7 bases and J by 6 bases, with 14 bases of the junction left unmatched. The CDR3 loop reads CASINPSKGAAGELFF. The DNA for the CDR3 is TGTGCCAGTATAAACCCCAGCAAGGGGGCGGCCGGGGAGCTGTTTTTT.

This rearrangement joins TRBV19 to TRBJ1-2; D is perhaps TRBD1 (5 bases). The germline V gene has CDR1 LNHDA and CDR2 SQIVND (reference sequence). The germline V and J ends were trimmed by 7 bases and 8 bases, with 20 bases remaining between them. The CDR3 runs to 14 residues. CDR3 region: CASMIGHAYDGYTF. The CDR3 DNA sequence: TGTGCCAGTATGATCGGACACGCATATGACGGCTACACCTTC. The full variable domain, its missing parts supplied by reference TRBV19 and TRBJ1-2, is DGGITQSPKYLFRKEGQNVTLSCEQNLNHDAMYWYRQDPGQGLRLIYYSQIVNDFQKGDIAEGYSVSREKKESFPLTVTSAQKNPTAFYLCASMIGHAYDGYTFGSGTRLTVV.